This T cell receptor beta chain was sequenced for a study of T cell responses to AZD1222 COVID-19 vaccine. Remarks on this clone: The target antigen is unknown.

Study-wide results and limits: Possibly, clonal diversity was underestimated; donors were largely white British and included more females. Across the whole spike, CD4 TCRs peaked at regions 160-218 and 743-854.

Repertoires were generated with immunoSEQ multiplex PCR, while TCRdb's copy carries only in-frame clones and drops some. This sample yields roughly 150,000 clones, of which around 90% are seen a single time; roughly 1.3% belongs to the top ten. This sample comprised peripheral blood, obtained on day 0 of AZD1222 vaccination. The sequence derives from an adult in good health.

The CDR3 reads CATSSPSSLYGYTF. CDR3 DNA: TGTGCCACCAGCAGTCCCAGCAGCCTCTATGGCTACACCTTC. The chain combines TRBV15 with TRBJ1-2, with unresolved D. V was clipped by 3 bases and J by 4 bases, with 12 bases between them. The germline V gene encodes CDR1 LNHNV and CDR2 YYDKDF (reference sequence). This CDR3 comprises 14 residues.